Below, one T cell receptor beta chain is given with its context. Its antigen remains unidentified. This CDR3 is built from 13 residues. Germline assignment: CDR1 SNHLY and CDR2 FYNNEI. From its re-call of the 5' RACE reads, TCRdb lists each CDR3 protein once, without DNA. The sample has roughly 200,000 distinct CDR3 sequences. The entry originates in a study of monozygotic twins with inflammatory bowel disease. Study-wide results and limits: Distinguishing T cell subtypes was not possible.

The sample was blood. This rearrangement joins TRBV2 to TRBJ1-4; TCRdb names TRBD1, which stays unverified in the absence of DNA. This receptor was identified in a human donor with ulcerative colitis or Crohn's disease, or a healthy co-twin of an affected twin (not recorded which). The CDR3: CASSVGQGVKLFF.